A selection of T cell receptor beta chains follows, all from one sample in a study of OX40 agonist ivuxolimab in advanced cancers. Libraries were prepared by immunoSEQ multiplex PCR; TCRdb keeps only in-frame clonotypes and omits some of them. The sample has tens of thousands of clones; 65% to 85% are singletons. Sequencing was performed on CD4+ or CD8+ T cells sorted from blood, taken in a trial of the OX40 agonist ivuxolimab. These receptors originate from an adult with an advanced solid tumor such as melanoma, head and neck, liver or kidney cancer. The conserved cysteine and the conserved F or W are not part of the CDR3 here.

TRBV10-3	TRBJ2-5	AISEPQETQY
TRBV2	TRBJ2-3	ASSEWDNTDTQY
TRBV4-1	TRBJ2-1	ASSQLPGTRSYNEQF
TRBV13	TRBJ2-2	ASSPRTRTGGGTGELF
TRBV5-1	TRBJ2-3	ASSDGLAGVDTQY
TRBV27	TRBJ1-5	ASSPWAHSNQPQH
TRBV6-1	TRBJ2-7	ASSLSPDRGYEQY
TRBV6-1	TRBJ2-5	ASSLGRFETQY
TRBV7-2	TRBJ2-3	ASSFFSAGRTDTQY
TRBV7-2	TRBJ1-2	ASRPAGINYGYT
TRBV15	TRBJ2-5	ATSRDSWPSGAQETQY
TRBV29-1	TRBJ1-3	SVREGGNTIY
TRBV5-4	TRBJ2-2	ASSLDGNTGELF
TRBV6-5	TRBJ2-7	ASSPGSSYEQY
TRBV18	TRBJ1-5	ASSRGQGKHQPQH
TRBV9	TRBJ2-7	ASSATPFGTYEQY
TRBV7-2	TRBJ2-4	ASSLSGALAKNIQY
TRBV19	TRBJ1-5	ASSIEGQGYQPQH
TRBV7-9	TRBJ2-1	ASSLIRGNEQF
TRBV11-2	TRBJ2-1	ASSLPFRTSGPYNEQF
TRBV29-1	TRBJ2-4	SVEVQAAKNIQY
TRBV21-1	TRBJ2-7	ASSQGGRTGEQY
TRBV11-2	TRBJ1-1	ASSLAQGSFTEAF
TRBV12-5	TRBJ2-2	ASGPTTNTGELF
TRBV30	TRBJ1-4	AWSVLDTPGSF
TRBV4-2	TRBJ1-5	ASSQDGNQPQH
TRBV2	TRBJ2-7	ASRITGGEQY
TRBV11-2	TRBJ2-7	ASSSSGAGYEQY
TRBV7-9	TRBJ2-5	ASSLGSGTGAQETQY
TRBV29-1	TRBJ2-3	SAPVPLDSDTQY
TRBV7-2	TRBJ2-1	ASSFGGGAGNEQF
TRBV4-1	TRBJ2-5	ASSPLGGAYQETQY
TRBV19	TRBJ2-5	ASSIQRGGGETQY
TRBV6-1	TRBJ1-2	ASSEAGLHGYT
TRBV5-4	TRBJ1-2	ASSRGSELIGYT
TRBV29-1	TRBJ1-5	SAPRTGEGQPQH
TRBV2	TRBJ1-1	ASSDLEAF
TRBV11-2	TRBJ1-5	ASSTGQPQH
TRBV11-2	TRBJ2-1	ASSSPTRGRVNEQF